The 26 T cell receptor beta chains given below trace back to one sample, sequenced in a study of graft-versus-host responses after intestinal transplantation. The method was immunoSEQ multiplex PCR; TCRdb's version includes in-frame clones alone and lacks a portion of them. The sample contains more than 95,000 clones, over 75% of which appear only once. These TCRs' antigens remain unknown. Sequencing used unstimulated CD4+ T cells sorted from spleen or lymph node cells, obtained before intestinal transplant. These receptors came from a human donor who received an intestinal transplant.

This chain joins TRBV5-4 and TRBJ2-7, with 8 nucleotides matching TRBD1. The germline gives CDR1 SGHNT, CDR2 YYREEE (reference sequence). This CDR3 contains 15 residues. Losses at the gene ends were 1 base for V and 3 bases for J; bases not matched to a gene: 6. The CDR3 DNA reads as TGTGCCAGCAGCTTGAAGGGCGACAGGGGCTACGAGCAGTACTTC. It specifies CASSLKGDRGYEQYF.

The V and J genes are TRBV11-2 and TRBJ2-5; D not resolved. This CDR3 spans 14 amino acids. Trimming took off 2 bases at V and 4 bases at J, with 11 bases between the two ends. From germline, CDR1 is SGHAT and CDR2 FQNNGV. CDR3 sequence: CASSLISSRETQYF. The DNA for the CDR3 is TGTGCCAGCAGCTTAATCTCCTCTCGAGAGACCCAGTACTTC.

This sequence joins TRBV5-1 and TRBJ2-3; D unresolved. Germline-derived CDR1 and CDR2 are SGHRS and YFSETQ. This CDR3 is 14 amino acids long. Trimming stripped 4 bases from V and 6 bases from J, with 15 bases between. CDR3 sequence reads: CASSLGLPRDTQYF. CDR3 coding DNA: TGCGCCAGCAGCCTGGGCCTCCCACGGGATACGCAGTATTTT.

The V call is TRBV5-1, the J call TRBJ2-3, with a tentative D call TRBD2 (6 bases). CDR3 length equals 16 residues. Trimming took off 5 bases at V and 7 bases at J, with 23 bases between the two ends. CDR1 and CDR2 (germline): SGHRS, YFSETQ. CDR3 in DNA: TGCGCCAGCAGAGGGGACTCCCACGGGGGTGGGTATACGCAGTATTTT. The encoded protein is CASRGDSHGGGYTQYF.

V gene TRBV19 combines with J gene TRBJ2-1; tentatively, D is TRBD1 (5 bases). Germline values: CDR1 LNHDA, CDR2 SQIVND (reference sequence). This CDR3 has 17 residues. The V end was cut by 6 bases, the J end by 7 bases, with 25 bases between. CDR3 coding DNA: TGTGCCAGTAGCTTAAAGGGGCCGGCAACTACGTGGAATGAGCAGTTCTTC. This sequence encodes CASSLKGPATTWNEQFF.

The rearrangement joins TRBV30 to TRBJ2-3; D possibly corresponds to TRBD2 (6 bases). Trimming removed 3 bases from V and 0 bases from J, with 7 bases in between. The CDR3 has 13 residues. Germline CDR1 and CDR2: GTSNPN and SVGIG (reference sequence). The CDR3 region has the DNA TGTGCCTGGAGCGGGACTAGCACAGATACGCAGTATTTT. It specifies CAWSGTSTDTQYF.

This clone appeared a single time. V is TRBV6-5 and J is TRBJ2-2; TRBD1 matches at 7 bases. The CDR3 totals 16 residues. From germline, CDR1 is MNHEY and CDR2 SVGAGI. J was trimmed by 6 bases and V by 0 bases; bases with no gene match: 7. CDR3 coding DNA: TGTGCCAGCAGTTACTCGAGACGACAGGGTTCCGGGGAGCTGTTTTTT. It is translated as CASSYSRRQGSGELFF.

The rearrangement uses TRBV7-2 and TRBJ2-7; 7 bases are shared with TRBD2. From germline, CDR1 is SGHTA and CDR2 FQGNSA. V trimming: 7 bases; J trimming: 0 bases; junction bases outside the gene matches: 9. The CDR3 extends over 15 amino acids. CDR3 coding DNA: TGTGCCAGCAACTTTGGGAGGGGCCTCTCCTACGAGCAGTACTTC. This gives the protein CASNFGRGLSYEQYF.

The V gene is TRBV29-1, the J gene TRBJ1-2; D is uncertain. Germline assignment: CDR1 SQVTM and CDR2 ANQGSEA. Trimming removed 4 bases from V and 2 bases from J, with 8 bases in between. The CDR3 has 12 residues. CDR3 nucleotide sequence: TGCAGCGTTGGTTGGGCGAACTATGGCTACACCTTC. Encoded protein: CSVGWANYGYTF.

The chain carries TRBV7-2 and TRBJ2-5; D gene unclear. V lost 3 bases, J lost 2 bases, and 7 bases lay in between. This CDR3 region has 13 residues. Germline values: CDR1 SGHTA, CDR2 FQGNSA. The CDR3 sequence is CASSFNQQETQYF. CDR3 bases: TGTGCCAGCAGCTTCAATCAGCAAGAGACCCAGTACTTC.

The rearrangement uses TRBV15 and TRBJ1-5; 8 positions match TRBD1. Looked up from germline, CDR1 is LNHNV and CDR2 is YYDKDF (reference sequence). After removal of 6 bases from V and 6 bases from J, the junction contained 10 bases not matched to a gene. CDR3 size: 15 residues. CDR3 in amino acids: CATSPDRGAFQPQHF. The CDR3 DNA sequence: TGTGCCACCAGTCCAGACAGGGGCGCTTTTCAGCCCCAGCATTTT.

The chain employs TRBV5-1 and TRBJ2-2; 14 bases align to TRBD2. The CDR3 has 17 amino acids. V shed 2 bases and J 5 bases; nucleotides not matched to a gene: 5. Germline V gene sequence: CDR1 SGHRS, CDR2 YFSETQ. CDR3 nucleotides: TGCGCCAGCAGCTTCCGACTAGCGGGAGGGCGGACCGGGGAGCTGTTTTTT. Translated, it gives CASSFRLAGGRTGELFF.

The rearrangement uses TRBV25-1 and TRBJ2-2; perhaps TRBD1 as D (5 bases). The germline V gene has CDR1 MGHDK and CDR2 SYGVNS. CDR3 size: 14 residues. The V gene lost 6 bases and the J gene lost 3 bases, with 11 bases spanning the gap. The CDR3 here is CASSDLGDTGELFF. The CDR3 DNA reads TGTGCCAGCAGCGACCTAGGGGACACCGGGGAGCTGTTTTTT.

The rearrangement links TRBV5-1 to TRBJ1-2; tentatively, D is TRBD1 (5 bases). Per the germline V gene, CDR1 is SGHRS and CDR2 is YFSETQ. The length of the CDR3 is 14 residues. Trimming left V 0 bases short and J 6 bases short, with 12 bases between. This chain's CDR3 is CASSLGREGNGYTF. Here the CDR3 DNA reads TGCGCCAGCAGCTTGGGACGGGAGGGGAATGGCTACACCTTC.

The chain uses TRBV4-1 and TRBJ2-7, with TRBD1 matching over 7 bases. The CDR3 is 17 residues long. Germline CDR1 MGHRA, CDR2 YSYEKL. J lost 0 bases, V lost 4 bases, and 12 bases had no gene match. Here the CDR3 DNA reads TGCGCCAGCAGCCCAAGCCCGGACAGGCGACCCTCCTACGAGCAGTACTTC. This translates into CASSPSPDRRPSYEQYF.

The CDR3: CASGLAGLSYEQYF. CDR3 in DNA: TGTGCCAGCGGACTAGCGGGACTCTCCTACGAGCAGTACTTC. This chain links TRBV6-1 with TRBJ2-7; 12 bases are shared with TRBD2. Germline V CDR1 and CDR2: MNHNS, SASEGT. The CDR3 runs 14 residues. With V trimmed by 8 bases and J by 0 bases, 2 bases remained unmatched.

The chain has TRBV5-1 and TRBJ2-3; 8 bases fit TRBD2. V shed 0 bases, J shed 5 bases, and the junction held 14 bases outside the gene matches. This CDR3 region has 18 residues. Germline CDR1 and CDR2: SGHRS and YFSETQ. The CDR3 sequence is CASSLGTSGVRRRDTQYF. In nucleotides, the CDR3 is TGCGCCAGCAGCTTGGGTACTAGCGGAGTAAGGAGAAGAGATACGCAGTATTTT.

This chain uses TRBV7-7 with TRBJ2-1; the D is unclear. CDR3 length: 13 residues. Germline loops: CDR1 SSHAT, CDR2 FNYEAQ (reference sequence). V gave up 10 bases and J gave up 5 bases, with 15 bases separating them. As DNA, the CDR3 is TGTGCCACCGGTCGTCTAGGAAACAATGAGCAGTTCTTC. Translated: CATGRLGNNEQFF.

The genes are TRBV4-2 and TRBJ2-2, with D perhaps TRBD2 (6 bases). This CDR3 contains 17 residues. Germline V gives CDR1 LGHNA, CDR2 YNFKEQ. V lost 0 bases and J 4 bases, leaving 15 bases between the germline ends. CDR3 in amino acids: CASSQERVGSVTGELFF. For the CDR3, the DNA is TGTGCCAGCAGCCAAGAAAGGGTCGGGAGTGTCACCGGGGAGCTGTTTTTT.

The rearrangement links TRBV5-1 to TRBJ2-7, with TRBD1 matching over 7 bases. The ends lost 0 bases at V and 2 bases at J; junction bases unmatched: 14. Germline CDR1 is SGHRS and CDR2 is YFSETQ. The CDR3 is made up of 18 amino acids. The CDR3 loop is CASSLAGVGTEFPYEQYF. The DNA of the CDR3 is TGCGCCAGCAGCTTGGCAGGGGTGGGGACAGAATTTCCCTACGAGCAGTACTTC. Looking up the rest from reference TRBV5-1 and TRBJ2-7 gives the full variable domain: KAGVTQTPRYLIKTRGQQVTLSCSPISGHRSVSWYQQTPGQGLQFLFEYFSETQRNKGNFPGRFSGRQFSNSRSEMNVSTLELGDSALYLCASSLAGVGTEFPYEQYFGPGTRLTVT.

The chain has TRBV27 and TRBJ1-1, with D unclear. This CDR3 is 13 amino acids long. From germline, CDR1 is MNHEY and CDR2 SMNVEV (reference sequence). The V gene lost 6 bases and the J gene lost 0 bases, with 8 bases spanning the gap. The CDR3 loop reads CASRPRMNTEAFF. CDR3 in DNA: TGTGCCAGCAGGCCCAGAATGAACACTGAAGCTTTCTTT.

The gene calls are TRBV28 and TRBJ1-5; D is perhaps TRBD1 (5 bases). The CDR3 totals 18 residues. Deletions cut 5 bases from V and 0 bases from J, with 20 bases between. Germline V lookup: CDR1 MDHEN, CDR2 SYDVKM. CDR3 in DNA: TGTGCCAGCAGTACCTCTTTCGACAGTCAATATAGCAATCAGCCCCAGCATTTT. Amino acids: CASSTSFDSQYSNQPQHF.

This rearrangement joins TRBV6-6 to TRBJ2-3, with D unresolved. This CDR3 comprises 11 residues. Germline V gene lookup returns CDR1 MNHNY and CDR2 SVGAGI (reference sequence). Trimming pared 6 bases from V and 3 bases from J, leaving 4 bases between. The CDR3 here is CASSLTDTQYF. The CDR3, as DNA: TGTGCCAGCAGCCTAACAGATACGCAGTATTTT.

The chain recombines TRBV5-1 with TRBJ1-2; D gene ambiguous. The CDR3 runs to 11 residues. V was cut by 2 bases and J by 8 bases, with 7 bases left in between. From germline, CDR1 is SGHRS and CDR2 YFSETQ. CDR3 sequence reads: CASSLGSGYTF. CDR3 in DNA: TGCGCCAGCAGCTTAGGGAGCGGCTACACCTTC. The variable domain in full, completed from reference TRBV5-1 and TRBJ1-2, reads KAGVTQTPRYLIKTRGQQVTLSCSPISGHRSVSWYQQTPGQGLQFLFEYFSETQRNKGNFPGRFSGRQFSNSRSEMNVSTLELGDSALYLCASSLGSGYTFGSGTRLTVV.

The rearrangement joins TRBV4-1 to TRBJ2-7; 9 bases are a match to TRBD1. The length of the CDR3 is 18 residues. Germline CDR1 MGHRA, CDR2 YSYEKL. V gave up 0 bases and J gave up 0 bases; unmatched junction bases: 9. The CDR3 DNA is TGCGCCAGCAGCCAAGAGCGGACAGGGGTTCTGAGCTCCTACGAGCAGTACTTC. Amino acid sequence: CASSQERTGVLSSYEQYF.

V is TRBV30 and J is TRBJ1-1; 8 bases map to TRBD1. The J segment lost 1 base and the V segment lost 3 bases, leaving 7 bases of the junction unmatched. Germline CDR1 GTSNPN, CDR2 SVGIG (reference sequence). The CDR3 length is 15 residues. The CDR3 coding sequence is TGTGCCTGGAGCCAACAGGGGGTGCCGAACACTGAAGCTTTCTTT. Translation: CAWSQQGVPNTEAFF.